The 4 T cell receptor beta chains below all came from one sample that was sequenced in a study of T cell responses to AZD1222 COVID-19 vaccine. Only in-frame clones appear in the TCRdb table, and some are missing; sequencing was by immunoSEQ multiplex PCR. The sample lists approximately 150,000 clones, about 91% occurring once. The material sequenced was peripheral blood, taken on day 0 of MenACWY control vaccination. The receptors were sampled from an adult in good health.

The V call is TRBV5-8, the J call TRBJ1-5; D not resolved. V was shortened by 0 bases and J by 3 bases, with 7 bases between the two germline ends. Looked up from germline, CDR1 is SGHTS and CDR2 is YDEGEE. CDR3 size: 14 residues. The CDR3 DNA reads as TGTGCCAGCAGCTTGGAAGGGCCCAATCAGCCCCAGCATTTT. It codes for CASSLEGPNQPQHF.

The V call is TRBV7-9, the J call TRBJ1-4; perhaps TRBD1 as D (5 bases). The V and J ends lost 8 bases and 7 bases respectively, with 17 bases between them. The germline gives CDR1 SEHNR, CDR2 FQNEAQ (reference sequence). The CDR3 sequence is 14 residues long. The CDR3 here is CASSRGQGGEKLFF. CDR3 bases: TGTGCCAGCTCCCGAGGGCAGGGAGGTGAAAAACTGTTTTTT.

The rearrangement links TRBV4-1 to TRBJ1-5; no definite D call. Germline-derived CDR1 and CDR2 are MGHRA and YSYEKL. The CDR3 has 17 amino acids. Trimming took 0 bases from V and 4 from J, leaving 16 bases between them. The CDR3 bases are TGCGCCAGCAGCCAAGAAGGGCGGGGATGGGCAAATCAGCCCCAGCATTTT. Its protein is CASSQEGRGWANQPQHF.

This clone was picked up a small number of times. The V gene is TRBV19, the J gene TRBJ2-5; 9 bases agree with TRBD1. The CDR3 has 14 amino acids. CDR1 is LNHDA and CDR2 is SQIVND in the germline V gene (reference sequence). Losses at the gene ends were 3 bases for V and 5 bases for J; bases not matched to a gene: 4. DNA of the CDR3: TGTGCCAGTAGTATCGGGACAGGGATCGAGACCCAGTACTTC. Encoded protein: CASSIGTGIETQYF.